This record concerns one TCR beta chain sequence. In the study's own analysis: From reference gene primer amplification, estimates of nucleated cell counts were derived. Measured with immunoSEQ multiplex PCR; TCRdb has only the in-frame clones, and not every one. The V and J calls and the clone size are those of that table, but D and trimming were determined from the DNA. The data show some 240,000 clones, about four fifths seen once. This sample was taken from a study of blood T cell repertoires in COVID-19. Study at large: COVID-19 samples, acute and convalescent, were from the United States, Italy and Spain. T cells, B-cell-depleted T cells, or PBMCs supplied cDNA or gDNA.

The CDR3 is 16 residues long. Trimming removed 6 bases from V and 0 bases from J, with 18 bases in between. Germline-derived CDR1 and CDR2 are MDHEN and SYDVKM. In assigning cohorts, the study relied on participant-reported clinical history. V gene TRBV28 combines with J gene TRBJ2-7, with D possibly TRBD2 on 6 matching bases. The sequence was collected from a middle-aged man who had recovered from COVID-19. Sample: PBMCs or T cells enriched from blood (not recorded which). CDR3 DNA sequence: TGTGCCAGCAGCGACGGAGGGAGGTCGATCTCCTACGAGCAGTACTTC. This translates into CASSDGGRSISYEQYF.